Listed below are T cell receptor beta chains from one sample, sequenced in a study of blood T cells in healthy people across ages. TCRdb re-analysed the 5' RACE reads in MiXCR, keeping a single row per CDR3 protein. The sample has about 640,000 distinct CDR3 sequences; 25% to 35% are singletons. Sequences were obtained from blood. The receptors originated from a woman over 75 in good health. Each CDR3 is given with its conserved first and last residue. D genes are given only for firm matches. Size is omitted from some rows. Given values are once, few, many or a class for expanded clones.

CASSYSSSQGSLHF	TGTGCCAGCAGTTACTCGAGTAGCCAGGGGTCCCTCCACTTT	TRBV6-5	.	.	TRBJ1-6
CASSWVVTGAKNIQYF	TGTGCCAGCAGTTGGGTTGTCACCGGAGCCAAAAACATTCAGTACTTC	TRBV12-3/TRBV12-4	.	many	TRBJ2-4
CASSQDSAGGLNTEAFF	TGTGCCAGTAGCCAAGATTCGGCAGGGGGCTTGAACACTGAAGCTTTCTTT	TRBV3-1	TRBD1	few	TRBJ1-1
CASTHGGPRSPLHF	TGTGCCAGCACTCATGGGGGGCCTAGGTCGCCCCTCCACTTT	TRBV3-1	.	few	TRBJ1-6
CASSVGQGYSYEQYF	TGTGCCAGCAGCGTAGGCCAGGGGTACTCCTACGAGCAGTACTTC	TRBV9	.	many	TRBJ2-7
CASSQDPSGGAVSYEQYF	TGCGCCAGCAGCCAAGATCCTAGCGGGGGGGCCGTGTCCTACGAGCAGTACTTC	TRBV4-3	TRBD2	many	TRBJ2-7
CASSVLAGANNEQFF	TGTGCCAGCAGTGTACTAGCGGGGGCTAACAATGAGCAGTTCTTC	TRBV6-4	TRBD2	many	TRBJ2-1
CASSSRWGVAGFYEQYF	TGTGCCAGCAGCTCACGCTGGGGGGTAGCGGGGTTTTACGAGCAGTACTTC	TRBV11-2	TRBD2	many	TRBJ2-7
CSARMGTGFNSPLHF	TGCAGTGCTAGAATGGGGACAGGGTTTAATTCACCCCTCCACTTT	TRBV20-1	TRBD1	many	TRBJ1-6
CASRPGQGLWDTEAFF	TGTGCCAGCAGACCGGGACAGGGCCTTTGGGACACTGAAGCTTTCTTT	TRBV11-2	TRBD1	.	TRBJ1-1
CACTDGTPQYF	TGTGCCTGTACCGACGGGACCCCGCAGTACTTC	TRBV30	.	.	TRBJ2-5
CASSVVGADSPLHF	TGTGCCAGCAGCGTAGTGGGGGCTGATTCACCCCTCCACTTT	TRBV9	.	few	TRBJ1-6
CASSPPNDGGTNYGYTF	TGTGCCAGCAGCCCACCCAACGACGGGGGGACCAACTATGGCTACACCTTC	TRBV7-9	.	few	TRBJ1-2
CSADHSGNTIYF	TGCAGTGCTGACCATTCTGGAAACACCATATATTTT	TRBV20-1	.	.	TRBJ1-3
CASSPDQLNTEAFF	TGTGCCAGCTCACCCGACCAACTGAACACTGAAGCTTTCTTT	TRBV18	.	.	TRBJ1-1
CSARDGGKRTGELFF	TGCAGTGCTAGAGATGGGGGGAAGCGGACCGGGGAGCTGTTTTTT	TRBV20-1	.	.	TRBJ2-2
CAISESPWTSGRIGEQFF	TGTGCCATCAGTGAGTCTCCCTGGACTAGCGGGAGGATCGGTGAGCAGTTCTTC	TRBV10-3	TRBD2	.	TRBJ2-1
CASSPRQGGPYGYTF	TGTGCCAGCAGCCCACGACAGGGTGGACCCTATGGCTACACCTTC	TRBV7-8	TRBD1	many	TRBJ1-2
CASSRAGLGATNEKLFF	TGCGCCAGCAGTCGCGCCGGTCTTGGAGCGACTAATGAAAAACTGTTTTTT	TRBV5-1	.	.	TRBJ1-4
CASSYVVEWSYNEQFF	TGTGCCAGCAGTTACGTGGTAGAATGGTCCTACAATGAGCAGTTCTTC	TRBV6-6	.	many	TRBJ2-1
CASSYGAGEIGNTIYF	TGTGCCAGCAGTTACGGAGCAGGGGAAATTGGAAACACCATATATTTT	TRBV6-6	.	few	TRBJ1-3
CASSEYGGYDQPQHF	TGTGCCAGCAGTGAATATGGCGGGTACGATCAGCCCCAGCATTTT	TRBV6-1	.	.	TRBJ1-5
CAWSVDRNQPQHF	TGTGCCTGGAGTGTAGACAGAAATCAGCCCCAGCATTTT	TRBV30	.	few	TRBJ1-5
CASSIGHSSYEQYF	TGTGCCAGCAGCATAGGACATAGCTCCTACGAGCAGTACTTC	TRBV12-3/TRBV12-4	.	many	TRBJ2-7
CASRHQETQYF	TGTGCCAGCAGGCACCAAGAGACCCAGTACTTC	TRBV6-5	.	many	TRBJ2-5
CSASGGDNQPQHF	TGCAGTGCTAGTGGGGGGGACAATCAGCCCCAGCATTTT	TRBV20-1	.	many	TRBJ1-5
CAWSLDSRFNQPQHF	TGTGCCTGGAGTCTTGACAGCCGATTCAATCAGCCCCAGCATTTT	TRBV30	.	few	TRBJ1-5
CASSIDGATLYEQFF	TGTGCCAGCTCCATCGACGGGGCCACCCTTTATGAGCAGTTCTTC	TRBV18	.	many	TRBJ2-1
CASSLRGAETQYF	TGTGCCAGCAGCTTGAGGGGGGCGGAGACCCAGTACTTC	TRBV5-6	.	many	TRBJ2-5
CASSKRPDPYNEQFF	TGTGCCAGCAGCAAACGTCCAGACCCCTACAATGAGCAGTTCTTC	TRBV7-6	.	many	TRBJ2-1
CASSPDGRGNSPLHF	TGTGCCAGCAGCCCGGATGGCAGGGGGAATTCACCCCTCCACTTT	TRBV5-6	TRBD1	few	TRBJ1-6
CSGQHTDTQYF	TGCAGTGGCCAGCACACAGATACGCAGTATTTT	TRBV20-1	.	many	TRBJ2-3
CASSLSSGTIFGNTIYF	TGCGCCAGCAGCTTGTCTTCCGGGACAATTTTTGGAAACACCATATATTTT	TRBV5-1	.	.	TRBJ1-3
CASLRGAGEENEQFF	TGTGCCAGCCTGAGGGGGGCAGGGGAGGAGAACGAGCAGTTCTTC	TRBV27	.	few	TRBJ2-1
CASSHDRDRETQYF	TGTGCCAGCAGCCACGACAGGGATCGAGAGACCCAGTACTTC	TRBV7-2	TRBD1	many	TRBJ2-5
CAWSVPGRGTEAFF	TGTGCCTGGAGTGTCCCGGGCAGGGGCACTGAAGCTTTCTTT	TRBV30	.	.	TRBJ1-1
CASSQDPGGVSYEQYF	TGTGCCAGCAGCCAAGATCCTGGGGGGGTATCCTACGAGCAGTACTTC	TRBV4-2	TRBD2	.	TRBJ2-7
CSARDRDSLYEQYF	TGCAGTGCTAGAGACCGGGACAGTCTCTACGAGCAGTACTTC	TRBV20-1	TRBD1	many	TRBJ2-7
CATQGFQSNQPQHF	TGTGCCACACAGGGTTTCCAGAGCAATCAGCCCCAGCATTTT	TRBV10-3	.	many	TRBJ1-5
CASSLSPDGYTF	TGTGCCAGCAGCTTATCCCCCGATGGCTACACCTTC	TRBV7-2	.	.	TRBJ1-2
CASGLVLSRDSRNEQFF	TGTGCTAGTGGTTTGGTACTAAGCCGGGACTCTAGGAATGAGCAGTTCTTC	TRBV12-5	.	many	TRBJ2-1
CASSLLVGTSTDTQYF	TGTGCCAGCAGCTTATTAGTCGGGACTAGCACAGATACGCAGTATTTT	TRBV7-9	.	.	TRBJ2-3
CASSSGTREDNERFF	TGTGCCAGCAGCTCCGGGACCCGGGAGGACAATGAGCGGTTCTTC	TRBV7-9	TRBD2	few	TRBJ2-1
CSASPAGYLSYGYTF	TGCAGTGCTAGTCCGGCAGGTTACCTGAGCTATGGCTACACCTTC	TRBV20-1	.	many	TRBJ1-2
CASMVQGPGGYTF	TGTGCCAGCATGGTGCAGGGCCCGGGCGGCTACACCTTC	TRBV2	.	few	TRBJ1-2
CASSPRGVRYNEQFF	TGTGCCAGCAGCCCCAGGGGGGTTCGCTACAATGAGCAGTTCTTC	TRBV6-2/TRBV6-3	.	many	TRBJ2-1
CASSPSVAVADTQYF	TGTGCCAGCAGCCCCAGCGTAGCTGTGGCAGATACGCAGTATTTT	TRBV7-8	.	.	TRBJ2-3
CASLAGATYNEQFF	TGTGCCAGCCTTGCGGGGGCAACCTACAATGAGCAGTTCTTC	TRBV2	.	many	TRBJ2-1
CASSLGRGLGDTQYF	TGCGCCAGCAGCTTGGGGCGGGGGCTGGGAGATACGCAGTATTTT	TRBV5-1	.	few	TRBJ2-3
CASSYEKDRVETQYF	TGTGCCAGCAGCTATGAAAAGGACAGGGTGGAGACCCAGTACTTC	TRBV7-9	TRBD1	.	TRBJ2-5
CASSPRGGSNTEAFF	TGTGCCAGCAGCCCCCGAGGAGGCAGTAACACTGAAGCTTTCTTT	TRBV7-2	.	.	TRBJ1-1
CASERSLQETQYF	TGTGCCAGCGAGCGGTCCCTCCAAGAGACCCAGTACTTC	TRBV7-8	.	.	TRBJ2-5
CASSDRPRQYF	TGTGCCAGCTCTGACCGTCCTCGGCAGTACTTC	TRBV6-2/TRBV6-3	.	many	TRBJ2-7
CASVLAGDSPLHF	TGTGCCAGCGTCTTGGCAGGAGATTCACCCCTCCACTTT	TRBV6-2/TRBV6-3	.	.	TRBJ1-6
CSASLRGGQESYEQYF	TGCAGTGCTAGCCTCCGGGGGGGGCAGGAATCCTACGAGCAGTACTTC	TRBV20-1	TRBD2	few	TRBJ2-7
CASSRGGIIGETQYF	TGTGCCAGTTCCCGGGGGGGAATTATAGGAGAGACCCAGTACTTC	TRBV28	TRBD2	many	TRBJ2-5
CAWRAQFSSGANVLTF	TGTGCCTGGAGGGCCCAATTCAGCTCTGGGGCCAACGTCCTGACTTTC	TRBV30	.	few	TRBJ2-6